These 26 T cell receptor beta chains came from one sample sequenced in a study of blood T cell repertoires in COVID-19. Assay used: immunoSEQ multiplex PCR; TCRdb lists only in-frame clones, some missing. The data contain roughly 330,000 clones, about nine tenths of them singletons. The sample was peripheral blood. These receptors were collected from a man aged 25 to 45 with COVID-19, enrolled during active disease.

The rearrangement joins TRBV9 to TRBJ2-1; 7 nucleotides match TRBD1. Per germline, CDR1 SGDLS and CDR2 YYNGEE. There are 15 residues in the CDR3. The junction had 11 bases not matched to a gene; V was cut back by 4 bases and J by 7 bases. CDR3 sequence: CASSLGTEPWNEQFF. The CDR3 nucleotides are TGTGCCAGCAGCCTCGGGACAGAGCCATGGAATGAGCAGTTCTTC.

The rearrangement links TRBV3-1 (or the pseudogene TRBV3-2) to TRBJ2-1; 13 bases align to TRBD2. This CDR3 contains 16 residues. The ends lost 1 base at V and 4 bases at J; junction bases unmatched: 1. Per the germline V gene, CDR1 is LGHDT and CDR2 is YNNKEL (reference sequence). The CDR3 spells CASSQGGLAGYNEQFF. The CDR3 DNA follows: TGTGCCAGCAGCCAAGGGGGACTAGCGGGATACAATGAGCAGTTCTTC.

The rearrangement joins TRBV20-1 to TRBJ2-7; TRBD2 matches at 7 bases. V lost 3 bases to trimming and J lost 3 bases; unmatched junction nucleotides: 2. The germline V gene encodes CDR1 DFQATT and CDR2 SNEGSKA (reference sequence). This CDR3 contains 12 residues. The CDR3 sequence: CSASGGSYEQYF. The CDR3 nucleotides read TGCAGTGCTAGTGGCGGGAGCTACGAGCAGTACTTC.

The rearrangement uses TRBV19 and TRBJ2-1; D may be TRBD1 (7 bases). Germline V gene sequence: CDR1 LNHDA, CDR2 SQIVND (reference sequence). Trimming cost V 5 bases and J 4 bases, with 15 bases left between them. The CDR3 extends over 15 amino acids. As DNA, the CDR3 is TGTGCCAGTAGTGAAGTCCAGGGGGGATACAATGAGCAGTTCTTC. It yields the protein CASSEVQGGYNEQFF.

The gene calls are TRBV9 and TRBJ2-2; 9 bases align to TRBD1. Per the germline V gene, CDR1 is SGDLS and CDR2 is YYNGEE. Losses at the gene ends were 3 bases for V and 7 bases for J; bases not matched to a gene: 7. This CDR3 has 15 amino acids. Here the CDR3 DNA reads TGTGCCAGCAGCGATTTCGGGACAGGGCTCGGGGAGCTGTTTTTT. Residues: CASSDFGTGLGELFF. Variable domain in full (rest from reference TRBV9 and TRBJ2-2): DSGVTQTPKHLITATGQRVTLRCSPRSGDLSVYWYQQSLDQGLQFLIQYYNGEERAKGNILERFSAQQFPDLHSELNLSSLELGDSALYFCASSDFGTGLGELFFGEGSRLTVL.

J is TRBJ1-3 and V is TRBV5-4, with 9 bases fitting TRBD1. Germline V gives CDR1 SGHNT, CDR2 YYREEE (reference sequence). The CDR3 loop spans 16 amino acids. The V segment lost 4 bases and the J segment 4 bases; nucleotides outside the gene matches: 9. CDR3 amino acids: CASSPGGTGIGNTIYF. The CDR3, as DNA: TGTGCCAGCAGCCCGGGCGGGACAGGGATCGGAAACACCATATATTTT. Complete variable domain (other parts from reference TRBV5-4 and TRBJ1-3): ETGVTQSPTHLIKTRGQQVTLRCSSQSGHNTVSWYQQALGQGPQFIFQYYREEENGRGNFPPRFSGLQFPNYSSELNVNALELDDSALYLCASSPGGTGIGNTIYFGEGSWLTVV.

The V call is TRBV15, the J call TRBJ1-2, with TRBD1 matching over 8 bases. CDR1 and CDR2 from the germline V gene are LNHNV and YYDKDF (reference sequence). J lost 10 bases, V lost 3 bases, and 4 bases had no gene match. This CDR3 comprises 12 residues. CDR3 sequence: CATSSEDRDYTF. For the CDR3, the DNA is TGTGCCACCAGCAGTGAGGACAGGGACTACACCTTC.

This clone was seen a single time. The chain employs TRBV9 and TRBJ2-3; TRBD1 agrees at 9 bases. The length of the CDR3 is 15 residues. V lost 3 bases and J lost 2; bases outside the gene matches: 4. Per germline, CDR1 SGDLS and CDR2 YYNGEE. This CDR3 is CASSAGQGPTDTQYF. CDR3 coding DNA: TGTGCCAGCAGCGCAGGACAGGGGCCCACAGATACGCAGTATTTT.

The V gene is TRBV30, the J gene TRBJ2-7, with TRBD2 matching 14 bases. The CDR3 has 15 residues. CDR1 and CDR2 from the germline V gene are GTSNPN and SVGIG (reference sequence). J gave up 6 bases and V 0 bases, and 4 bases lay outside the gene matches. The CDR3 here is CAWSVGTSGSGEQYF. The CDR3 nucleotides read TGTGCCTGGAGTGTAGGGACTAGCGGGAGCGGCGAGCAGTACTTC.

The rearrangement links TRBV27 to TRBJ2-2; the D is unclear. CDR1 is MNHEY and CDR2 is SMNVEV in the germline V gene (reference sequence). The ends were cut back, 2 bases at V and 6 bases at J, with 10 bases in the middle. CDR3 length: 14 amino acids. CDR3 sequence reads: CASSLLVGAGELFF. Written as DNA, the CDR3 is TGTGCCAGCAGTTTACTGGTCGGAGCCGGGGAGCTGTTTTTT.

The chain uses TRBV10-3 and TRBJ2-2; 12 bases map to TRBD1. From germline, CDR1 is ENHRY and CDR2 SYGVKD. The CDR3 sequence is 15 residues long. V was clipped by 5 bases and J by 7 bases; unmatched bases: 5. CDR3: CAISPGQGADGELFF. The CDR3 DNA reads TGTGCCATCAGTCCGGGACAGGGGGCGGACGGGGAGCTGTTTTTT.

This chain's CDR3 is CASSPGGRGDEQFF. For the CDR3, the DNA is TGTGCCAGCAGCCCGGGGGGACGCGGGGATGAGCAGTTCTTC. The V gene is TRBV3-1 (or the pseudogene TRBV3-2), the J gene TRBJ2-1; TRBD2 aligns across 7 bases. V shed 4 bases, J shed 8 bases, and the junction held 8 bases outside the gene matches. This CDR3 has 14 residues. CDR1 and CDR2 (germline): LGHDT, YNNKEL (reference sequence).

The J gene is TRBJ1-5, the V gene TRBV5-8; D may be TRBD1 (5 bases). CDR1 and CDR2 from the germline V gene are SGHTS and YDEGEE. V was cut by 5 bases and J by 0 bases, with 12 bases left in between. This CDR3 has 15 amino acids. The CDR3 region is CASSTQGYSNQPQHF. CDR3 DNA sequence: TGTGCCAGCAGTACCCAGGGATATAGCAATCAGCCCCAGCATTTT.

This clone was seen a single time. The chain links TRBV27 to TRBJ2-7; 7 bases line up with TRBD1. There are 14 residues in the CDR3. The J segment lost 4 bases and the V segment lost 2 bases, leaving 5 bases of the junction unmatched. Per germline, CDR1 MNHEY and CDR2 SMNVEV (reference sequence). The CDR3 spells CASSLRIRGYEQYF. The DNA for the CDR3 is TGTGCCAGCAGTTTACGGATCAGGGGGTACGAGCAGTACTTC.

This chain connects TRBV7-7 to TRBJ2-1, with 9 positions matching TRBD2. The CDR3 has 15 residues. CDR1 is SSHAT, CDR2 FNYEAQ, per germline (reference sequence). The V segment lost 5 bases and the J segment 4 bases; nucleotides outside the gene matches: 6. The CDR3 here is CASSPSSGRYNEQFF. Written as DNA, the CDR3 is TGTGCCAGCAGCCCTAGCAGCGGGAGGTACAATGAGCAGTTCTTC.

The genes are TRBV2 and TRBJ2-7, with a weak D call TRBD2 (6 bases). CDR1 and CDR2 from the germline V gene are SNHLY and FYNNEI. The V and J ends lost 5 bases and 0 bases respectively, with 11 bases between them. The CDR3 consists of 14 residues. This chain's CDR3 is CASSRDGSSYEQYF. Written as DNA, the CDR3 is TGTGCCAGCAGTAGGGACGGGAGCTCCTACGAGCAGTACTTC.

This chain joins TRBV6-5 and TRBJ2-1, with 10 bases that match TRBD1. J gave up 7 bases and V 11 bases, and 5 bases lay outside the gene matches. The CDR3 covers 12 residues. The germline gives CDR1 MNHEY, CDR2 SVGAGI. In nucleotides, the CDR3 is TGTGCCGGAGGGACAGGGGCGAATGAGCAGTTCTTC. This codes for CAGGTGANEQFF.

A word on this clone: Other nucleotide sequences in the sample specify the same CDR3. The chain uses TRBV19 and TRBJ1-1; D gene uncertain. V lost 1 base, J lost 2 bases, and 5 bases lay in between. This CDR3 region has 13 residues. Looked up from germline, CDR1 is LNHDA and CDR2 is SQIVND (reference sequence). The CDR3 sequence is CASSIGRNTEAFF. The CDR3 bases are TGTGCCAGTAGTATAGGGAGAAACACTGAAGCTTTCTTT.

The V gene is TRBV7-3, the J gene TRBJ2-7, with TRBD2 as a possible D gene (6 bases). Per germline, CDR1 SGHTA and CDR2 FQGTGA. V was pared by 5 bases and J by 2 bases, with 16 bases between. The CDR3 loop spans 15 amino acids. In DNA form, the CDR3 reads TGTGCCAGCAGCCTCCGGGACGGAGGGGCCTACGAGCAGTACTTC. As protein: CASSLRDGGAYEQYF. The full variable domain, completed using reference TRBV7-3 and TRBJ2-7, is GAGVSQTPSNKVTEKGKYVELRCDPISGHTALYWYRQSLGQGPEFLIYFQGTGAADDSGLPNDRFFAVRPEGSVSTLKIQRTERGDSAVYLCASSLRDGGAYEQYFGPGTRLTVT.

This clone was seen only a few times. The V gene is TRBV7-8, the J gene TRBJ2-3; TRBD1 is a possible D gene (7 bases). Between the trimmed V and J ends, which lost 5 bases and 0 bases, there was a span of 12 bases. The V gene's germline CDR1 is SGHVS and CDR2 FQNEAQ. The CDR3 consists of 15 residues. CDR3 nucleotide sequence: TGTGCCAGCAGCCCAGGGGGGACTAGCACAGATACGCAGTATTTT. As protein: CASSPGGTSTDTQYF.

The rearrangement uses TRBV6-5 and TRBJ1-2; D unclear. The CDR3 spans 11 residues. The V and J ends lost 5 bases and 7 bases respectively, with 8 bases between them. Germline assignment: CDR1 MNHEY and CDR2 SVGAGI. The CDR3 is CASSNQFGYTF. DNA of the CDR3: TGTGCCAGCAGTAACCAGTTTGGCTACACCTTC.

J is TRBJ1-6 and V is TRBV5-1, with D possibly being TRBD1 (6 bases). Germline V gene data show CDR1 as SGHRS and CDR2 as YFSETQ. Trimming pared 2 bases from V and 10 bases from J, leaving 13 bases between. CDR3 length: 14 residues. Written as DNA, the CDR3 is TGCGCCAGCAGCTTAGCTGGTCAGGGGTCACCCCTCCACTTT. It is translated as CASSLAGQGSPLHF.

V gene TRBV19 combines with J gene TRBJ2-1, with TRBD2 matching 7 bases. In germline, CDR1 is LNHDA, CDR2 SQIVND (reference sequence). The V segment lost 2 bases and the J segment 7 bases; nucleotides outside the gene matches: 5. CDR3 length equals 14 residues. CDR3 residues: CASSIRGGLNEQFF. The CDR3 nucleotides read TGTGCCAGTAGTATAAGGGGAGGGCTGAATGAGCAGTTCTTC.

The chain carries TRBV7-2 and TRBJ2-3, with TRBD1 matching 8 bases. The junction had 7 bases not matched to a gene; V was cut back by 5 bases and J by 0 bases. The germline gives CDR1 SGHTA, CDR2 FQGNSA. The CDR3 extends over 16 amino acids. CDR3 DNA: TGTGCCAGCAGCCATGGACAGGGCGACAGCACAGATACGCAGTATTTT. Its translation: CASSHGQGDSTDTQYF.

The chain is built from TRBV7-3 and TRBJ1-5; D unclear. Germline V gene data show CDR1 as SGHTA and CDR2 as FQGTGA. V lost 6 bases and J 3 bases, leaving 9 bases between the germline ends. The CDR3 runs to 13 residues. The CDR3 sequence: CASSEGLNQPQHF. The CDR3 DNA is TGTGCCAGCAGTGAGGGCCTCAATCAGCCCCAGCATTTT.

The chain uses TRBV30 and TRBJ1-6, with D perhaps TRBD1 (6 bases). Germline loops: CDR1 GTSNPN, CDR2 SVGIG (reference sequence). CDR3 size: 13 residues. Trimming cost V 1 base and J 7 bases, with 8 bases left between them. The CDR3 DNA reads TGTGCCTGGAGTGACAGGGCGAATTCACCCCTCCACTTT. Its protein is CAWSDRANSPLHF.